A selection of T cell receptor beta chains follows, all from one sample in a study of blood T cells in healthy people across ages. TCRdb used MiXCR to reprocess the 5' RACE reads, holding one entry per CDR3 protein. The sample lists over 1,500,000 distinct CDR3 sequences, about 39% occurring once. The sample consisted of blood. These receptors were obtained from a human donor in good health. The CDR3 runs from the conserved cysteine through the conserved F or W. D genes are given only for firm matches. Expanded clones are given a class, and other clones once, few, many or no size at all.

>TRBJ1-2|-|TRBV20-1|TRBD1
TGCAGTGCCGGGACAGGGCCAGCTAACTATGGCTACACCTTC
CSAGTGPANYGYTF
>TRBJ2-1|-|TRBV11-1|TRBD2
TGTGCCAGCAGCCTCAGACATATTGGGACTAGCGGGGGCCACAATGAGCAGTTCTTC
CASSLRHIGTSGGHNEQFF
>TRBJ2-1|few|TRBV6-6|-
TGTGCCAGCAGTTACCCCCCTAGGCAGAACAATGAGCAGTTCTTC
CASSYPPRQNNEQFF
>TRBJ2-5|-|TRBV7-9|-
TGTGCCCGTCGGGAGACCCAGTACTTC
CARRETQYF
>TRBJ2-1|many|TRBV4-1|-
TGCGCCAGCAGCCAAGGCCGTAATGAGCAGTTCTTC
CASSQGRNEQFF
>TRBJ2-1|-|TRBV10-3|-
TGTGCCATCAGTGAAGAAGGGGATGAGCAGTTCTTC
CAISEEGDEQFF
>TRBJ2-7|-|TRBV20-1|-
TGCAGTGCTAGGTCCAGAAGGGAAATATCCTACGAGCAGTACTTC
CSARSRREISYEQYF
>TRBJ2-7|many|TRBV20-1|-
TGCAGTGCTGAGGAGGGACGCTCCTACGAGCAGTACTTC
CSAEEGRSYEQYF
>TRBJ2-3|few|TRBV12-3/TRBV12-4|-
TGTGCCAGCAGTTTACGTCCTAGCTCCGCGTACCCGGGGGTAGATACGCAGTATTTT
CASSLRPSSAYPGVDTQYF
>TRBJ2-3|-|TRBV11-3|-
TGTGCCAGCAGCTCACCCCCCTCACGGGATACGCAGTATTTT
CASSSPPSRDTQYF
>TRBJ1-5|few|TRBV6-2/TRBV6-3|TRBD1
TGTGCCAGCAGCCAACAGGGGGCCGGCAATCAGCCCCAGCATTTT
CASSQQGAGNQPQHF
>TRBJ2-7|-|TRBV7-2|-
TGTGCCAGCAGCTTAGGGACCCAGGGCTACGAGCAGTACTTC
CASSLGTQGYEQYF
>TRBJ1-5|few|TRBV12-3/TRBV12-4|-
TGTGCCAGCAGTTCCGACATGTTCTCCAATCAGCCCCAGCATTTT
CASSSDMFSNQPQHF
>TRBJ2-7|-|TRBV29-1|-
TGCAGCGTTGGGAGCGGTCGAACCTACGAGCAGTACTTC
CSVGSGRTYEQYF
>TRBJ2-4|-|TRBV3-1|-
TGTGCCAGCAGCCAGCGGGACGGTAAAAACATTCAGTACTTC
CASSQRDGKNIQYF
>TRBJ2-7|few|TRBV20-1|-
TGCAGTGCTAGGAGGCAGGTAGGCTCGGAGCAGTACTTC
CSARRQVGSEQYF
>TRBJ2-4|-|TRBV20-1|TRBD1
TGCAGTGCTAGAAGCACACAGGGGATCCATGAGCAGTACTTC
CSARSTQGIHEQYF
>TRBJ1-1|-|TRBV7-9|-
TGTGCCAGCAGGGCAGACAGGCACCCTGAAGCTTTCTTT
CASRADRHPEAFF
>TRBJ2-7|few|TRBV20-1|-
TGCAGTGCCAGTAGGTTCGTGAACAGCTACGAGCAGTACTTC
CSASRFVNSYEQYF
>TRBJ2-3|many|TRBV7-2|-
TGTGCCAGCAGCTTAGACACAGATACGCAGTATTTT
CASSLDTDTQYF
>TRBJ2-1|few|TRBV11-3|-
TGTGCCAGCAGCCCACGAGGACAGTTGTCCTACAATGAGCAGTTCTTC
CASSPRGQLSYNEQFF
>TRBJ2-6|many|TRBV6-5|-
TGTGCCAGCAGTCTACAGACACCTTCTGGGGCCAACGTCCTGACTTTC
CASSLQTPSGANVLTF
>TRBJ1-1|-|TRBV5-1|-
TGCGCCAGCAGCTGGGAGACAAATTCTGAAGCTTTCTTT
CASSWETNSEAFF
>TRBJ2-3|-|TRBV7-2|TRBD1
TGTGCCAGCGGCTGGGACAGTTTTAGCACAGATATGCAGTATTTT
CASGWDSFSTDMQYF
>TRBJ2-5|few|TRBV7-3|-
TGTGCCAGCAGCTTAGTTGGGCAGACCCAGTACTTC
CASSLVGQTQYF
>TRBJ2-2|-|TRBV29-1|TRBD1
TGCAGCGCTACCGGGACAGCGAACACCGGGGAGCTGTTTTTT
CSATGTANTGELFF
>TRBJ2-6|-|TRBV25-1|-
TGTGCCAGCAGTGACAGCAGTAACGTCCTGACTTTC
CASSDSSNVLTF
>TRBJ1-6|-|TRBV4-2|-
TGTGCCAGCAGCCAAGGAGGGAGGGCAGCGAATAACCATAATTCACCCCTCCACTTT
CASSQGGRAANNHNSPLHF
>TRBJ2-5|-|TRBV12-3/TRBV12-4|-
TGTGCCAGCAGCTCACAATGGGGGGAGACCCAGTACTTC
CASSSQWGETQYF
>TRBJ1-1|few|TRBV7-9|-
TGTGCCAGCTGCTTAGGGAGCACTGAAGCTTTCTTT
CASCLGSTEAFF
>TRBJ1-2|-|TRBV29-1|-
TGCAGCGTTGACCCTGGGGGGTCCTATGGCTACACCTTC
CSVDPGGSYGYTF
>TRBJ2-7|few|TRBV5-5|-
TGTGCCAGCAGCAGGACCAGGGGTTTGGGGGACGAGCAGTACTTC
CASSRTRGLGDEQYF
>TRBJ2-1|few|TRBV5-1|-
TGCGCCAGCAGCTTATTAGGGACAAGCTCCAATGAGCAGTTCTTC
CASSLLGTSSNEQFF
>TRBJ2-3|few|TRBV5-1|-
TGCGCCAGCAGCCACGGGAACACAGATACGCAGTATTTT
CASSHGNTDTQYF
>TRBJ2-7|few|TRBV4-1|TRBD1
TGCGCCAGCAGCCAAAAGGTTAGGGGCGGGACAGGGTTCTACGAGCAGTACTTC
CASSQKVRGGTGFYEQYF
>TRBJ1-2|-|TRBV15|-
TGTGCCACCAGCAGAGATCGGGGGGACCCGTATGGCTACACCTTC
CATSRDRGDPYGYTF
>TRBJ2-6|few|TRBV27|-
TGTGCCAGCAGTTTGAAGGAAGCTGGGGCCAACGTCCTGACTTTC
CASSLKEAGANVLTF
>TRBJ1-2|-|TRBV12-3/TRBV12-4|TRBD1
TGTGCCAGCAGTTTCCAAGACAGGGGGGCGGGCTACACCTTC
CASSFQDRGAGYTF
>TRBJ2-2|once|TRBV12-3/TRBV12-4|TRBD1
TGTGCCAGCAGATCTAGCAGGGGGCTCAACACCGGGGAGCTGTTTTTT
CASRSSRGLNTGELFF
>TRBJ2-1|-|TRBV20-1|-
TGCAGTGCTGCTGTGACAGGTTACAATGAGCAGTTCTTC
CSAAVTGYNEQFF
>TRBJ1-2|few|TRBV30|TRBD1
TGTGCCTGGACTAGAGGACAGGGGGCGTTCGGCTACACCTTC
CAWTRGQGAFGYTF
>TRBJ1-4|-|TRBV12-3/TRBV12-4|TRBD1
TGTGCCAGCAGTTTGGAACTCCACGGGACAGGGGGAAACGAAAAACTGTTTTTT
CASSLELHGTGGNEKLFF
>TRBJ1-2|-|TRBV29-1|TRBD1
TGCAGCGTTGAACCGGGACAGGCTAATACTTTAGGCTACACCTTC
CSVEPGQANTLGYTF
>TRBJ2-1|-|TRBV7-9|TRBD2
TGTGCCAGCAGCCCATTCGGTAGCGGGGGCGCCAGCTCCTACAATGAGCAGTTCTTC
CASSPFGSGGASSYNEQFF
>TRBJ1-1|-|TRBV10-3|TRBD1
TGTGCCGTCAGTGAGGGACAGGTTCCGAACACTGAAGCTTTCTTT
CAVSEGQVPNTEAFF
>TRBJ2-7|-|TRBV5-1|-
TGCGCCAGCAGCTTCGGGCTAAGTAACGAGCAGTACTTC
CASSFGLSNEQYF
>TRBJ1-6|-|TRBV28|TRBD1
TGTGCCAGCAAAGATAACAGGGGTTATAATTCACCCCTCCACTTT
CASKDNRGYNSPLHF
>TRBJ2-1|-|TRBV12-5|TRBD1
TGTGCTAGTAGTTTGATTAGGGCAGGGGGTGGAGTAGTCGCCTACAATGAGCAGTTCTTC
CASSLIRAGGGVVAYNEQFF
>TRBJ1-2|-|TRBV10-3|-
TGTGCCATCAGTGAGTCTACAGGGATCGGTGATGGCTACACCTTC
CAISESTGIGDGYTF
>TRBJ1-5|few|TRBV7-2|-
TGTGCCAGCAGCTTATCCCGACACCCGAGTCAGCCCCAGCATTTT
CASSLSRHPSQPQHF
>TRBJ2-1|-|TRBV5-1|-
TGCGCCAGCAGCGCGAATGACGGGGGCCGATTCAATGAGCAGTTCTTC
CASSANDGGRFNEQFF
>TRBJ2-6|few|TRBV5-5|-
TGTGCCAGCAGCTTGGAGGGGACAATAACGTCTGGGGCCAACGTCCTGACTTTC
CASSLEGTITSGANVLTF
>TRBJ1-2|-|TRBV5-1|TRBD1
TGCGCCAGCAGCTTTCGGGACAGGAGGCTTGATGGCTACACCTTC
CASSFRDRRLDGYTF
>TRBJ2-5|-|TRBV7-9|TRBD1
TGTGCCAGCAGCCCTCGGACAGGGAGAACCTACAATGAGCAGTACTTC
CASSPRTGRTYNEQYF
>TRBJ2-7|many|TRBV2|-
TGTGCCAGCAGTCCCCCCGGGGGCCTCTCCTACGAGCAGTACTTC
CASSPPGGLSYEQYF
>TRBJ1-5|-|TRBV5-1|-
TGCGCCAGCAGCTTGTACACAGGTGGCAATCAGCCCCAGCATTTT
CASSLYTGGNQPQHF